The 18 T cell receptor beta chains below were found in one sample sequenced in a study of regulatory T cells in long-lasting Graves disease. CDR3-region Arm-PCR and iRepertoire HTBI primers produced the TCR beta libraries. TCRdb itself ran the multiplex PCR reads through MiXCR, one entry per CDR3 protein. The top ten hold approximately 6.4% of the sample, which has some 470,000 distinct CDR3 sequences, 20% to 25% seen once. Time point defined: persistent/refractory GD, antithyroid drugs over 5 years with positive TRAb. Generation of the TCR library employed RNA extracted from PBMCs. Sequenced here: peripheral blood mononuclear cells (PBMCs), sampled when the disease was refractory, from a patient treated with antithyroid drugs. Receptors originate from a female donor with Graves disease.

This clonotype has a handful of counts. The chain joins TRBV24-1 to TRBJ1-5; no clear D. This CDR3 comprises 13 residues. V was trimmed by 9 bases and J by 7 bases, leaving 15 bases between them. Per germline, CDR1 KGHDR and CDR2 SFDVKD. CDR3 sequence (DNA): TGTGCCACCTGCTACGCTTGGCCCCAGCCCCAGCATTTT. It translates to CATCYAWPQPQHF.

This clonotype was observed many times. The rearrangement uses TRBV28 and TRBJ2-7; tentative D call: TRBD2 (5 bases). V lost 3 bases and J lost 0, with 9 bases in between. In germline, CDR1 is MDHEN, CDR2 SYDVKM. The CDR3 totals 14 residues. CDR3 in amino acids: CASSLSGRSYEQYF. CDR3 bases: TGTGCCAGCAGTTTGAGCGGACGCTCCTACGAGCAGTACTTC.

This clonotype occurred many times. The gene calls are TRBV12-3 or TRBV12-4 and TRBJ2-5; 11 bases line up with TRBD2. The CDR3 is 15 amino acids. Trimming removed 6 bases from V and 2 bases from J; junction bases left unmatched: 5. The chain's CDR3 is CASSTGTSGQETQYF. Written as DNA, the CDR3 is TGTGCCAGCAGCACCGGGACTAGCGGACAAGAGACCCAGTACTTC.

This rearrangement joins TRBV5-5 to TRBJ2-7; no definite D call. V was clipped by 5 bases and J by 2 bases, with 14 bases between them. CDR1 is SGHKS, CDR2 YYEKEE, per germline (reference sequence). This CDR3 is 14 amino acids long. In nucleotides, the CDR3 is TGTGCCAGCAGAGGCCGAGGCAGAGCCTACGAGCAGTACTTC. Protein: CASRGRGRAYEQYF.

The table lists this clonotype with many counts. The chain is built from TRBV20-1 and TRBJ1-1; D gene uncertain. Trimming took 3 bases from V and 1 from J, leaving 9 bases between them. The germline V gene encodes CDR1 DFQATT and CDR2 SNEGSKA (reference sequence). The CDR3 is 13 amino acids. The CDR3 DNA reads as TGCAGTGCTAGCTCTCAGCAGAACACTGAAGCTTTCTTT. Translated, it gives CSASSQQNTEAFF.

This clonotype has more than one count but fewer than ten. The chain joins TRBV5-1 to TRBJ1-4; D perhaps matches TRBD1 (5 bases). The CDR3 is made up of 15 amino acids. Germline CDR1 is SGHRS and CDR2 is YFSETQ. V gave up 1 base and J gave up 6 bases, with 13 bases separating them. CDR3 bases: TGCGCCAGCAGCTTGAGGGGCCCCCAAGATGAAAAACTGTTTTTT. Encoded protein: CASSLRGPQDEKLFF.

The CDR3 nucleotides are TGTGCCAGTAGTATATCGGGGGCCGATGGCTACACCTTC. It specifies CASSISGADGYTF. This chain links TRBV19 with TRBJ1-2; weak D call: TRBD1 (6 bases). Germline V gives CDR1 LNHDA, CDR2 SQIVND (reference sequence). The CDR3 sequence is 13 residues long. V was cut by 2 bases and J by 6 bases, with 10 bases left in between.

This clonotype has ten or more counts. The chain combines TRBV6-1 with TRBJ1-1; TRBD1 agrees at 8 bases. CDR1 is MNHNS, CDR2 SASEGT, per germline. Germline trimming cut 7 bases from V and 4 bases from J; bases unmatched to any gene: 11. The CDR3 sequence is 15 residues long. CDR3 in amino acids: CASTSWGQVGTEAFF. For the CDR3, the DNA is TGTGCCAGCACCTCATGGGGACAGGTAGGCACTGAAGCTTTCTTT.

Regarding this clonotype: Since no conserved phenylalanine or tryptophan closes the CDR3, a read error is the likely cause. CDR3 sequence (DNA): TGTGCCTGGACCCCCCTGCAGGGTCTAGCGGGAGACGAGCAGTACCTC. Its protein product is CAWTPLQGLAGDEQYL. The chain couples TRBV30 to TRBJ2-7; the match to TRBD2 covers 10 bases. The CDR3 totals 16 residues. Per the germline V gene, CDR1 is GTSNPN and CDR2 is SVGIG (reference sequence). Trimming took 4 bases from V and 5 from J; bases not matched to a gene: 14.

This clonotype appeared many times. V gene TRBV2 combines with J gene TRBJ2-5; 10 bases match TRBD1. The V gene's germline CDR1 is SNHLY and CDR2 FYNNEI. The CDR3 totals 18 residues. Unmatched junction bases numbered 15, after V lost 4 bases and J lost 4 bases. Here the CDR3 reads CASSATLRPRDRGETQYF. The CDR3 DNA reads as TGTGCCAGCAGTGCGACTCTTCGACCCCGGGACAGGGGAGAGACCCAGTACTTC.

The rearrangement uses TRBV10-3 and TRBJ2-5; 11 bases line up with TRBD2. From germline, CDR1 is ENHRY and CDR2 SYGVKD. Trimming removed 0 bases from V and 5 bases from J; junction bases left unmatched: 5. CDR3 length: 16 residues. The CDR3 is CAISESVAGGPETQYF. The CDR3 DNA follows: TGTGCCATCAGTGAGTCGGTAGCGGGGGGGCCCGAGACCCAGTACTTC.

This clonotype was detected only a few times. In DNA form, the CDR3 reads TGTGCCAGCAGTACCAGACAGGGCTTAGATCAGCCCCAGCATTTT. Amino acid sequence: CASSTRQGLDQPQHF. J is TRBJ1-5 and V is TRBV27; 7 nucleotides match TRBD1. Germline lookup yields CDR1 MNHEY and CDR2 SMNVEV (reference sequence). The V segment lost 5 bases and the J segment 5 bases; nucleotides outside the gene matches: 9. This CDR3 region has 15 residues.

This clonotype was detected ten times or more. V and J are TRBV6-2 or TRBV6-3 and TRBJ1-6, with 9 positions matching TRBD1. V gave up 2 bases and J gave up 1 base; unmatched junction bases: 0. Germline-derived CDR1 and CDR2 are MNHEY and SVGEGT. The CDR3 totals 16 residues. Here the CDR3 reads CASSYDRGSYNSPLHF. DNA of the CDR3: TGTGCCAGCAGTTACGACAGGGGGTCCTATAATTCACCCCTCCACTTT.

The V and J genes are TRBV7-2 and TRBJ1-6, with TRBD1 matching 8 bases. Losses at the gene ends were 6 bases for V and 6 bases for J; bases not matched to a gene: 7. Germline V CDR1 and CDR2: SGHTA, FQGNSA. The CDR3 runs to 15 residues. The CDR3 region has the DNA TGTGCCAGCAGAAACCGGGACAGGAGTAATTCACCCCTCCACTTT. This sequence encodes CASRNRDRSNSPLHF.

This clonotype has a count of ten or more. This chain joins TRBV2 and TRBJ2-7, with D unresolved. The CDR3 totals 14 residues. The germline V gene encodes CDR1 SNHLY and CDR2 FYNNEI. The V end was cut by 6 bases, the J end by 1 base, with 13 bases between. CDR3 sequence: CASSDSILSYEQYF. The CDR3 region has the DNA TGTGCCAGCAGCGACTCTATACTTTCCTACGAGCAGTACTTC.

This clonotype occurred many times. CDR3 DNA: TGTGCCAGCAGTTTAAGGACCGGAGCTGAAGCTTTCTTT. Amino acids: CASSLRTGAEAFF. V and J are TRBV12-3 or TRBV12-4 and TRBJ1-1; no firm D call. Trimming pared 2 bases from V and 6 bases from J, leaving 10 bases between. This CDR3 is built from 13 residues.

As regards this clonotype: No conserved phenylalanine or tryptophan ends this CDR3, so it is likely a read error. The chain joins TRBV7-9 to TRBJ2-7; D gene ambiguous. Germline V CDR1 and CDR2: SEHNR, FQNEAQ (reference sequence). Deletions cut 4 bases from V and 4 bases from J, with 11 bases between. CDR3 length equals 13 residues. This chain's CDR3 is CASSSQTRYEQYS. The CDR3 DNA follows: TGTGCCAGCAGCTCTCAGACCCGATACGAGCAGTACTCC.

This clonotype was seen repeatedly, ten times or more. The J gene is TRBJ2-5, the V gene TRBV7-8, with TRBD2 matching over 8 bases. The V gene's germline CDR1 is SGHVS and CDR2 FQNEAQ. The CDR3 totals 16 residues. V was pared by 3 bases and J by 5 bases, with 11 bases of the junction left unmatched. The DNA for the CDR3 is TGTGCCAGCAGCTTCGCTCGGGTAGCGGGAAGTGAGACCCAGTACTTC. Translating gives CASSFARVAGSETQYF.